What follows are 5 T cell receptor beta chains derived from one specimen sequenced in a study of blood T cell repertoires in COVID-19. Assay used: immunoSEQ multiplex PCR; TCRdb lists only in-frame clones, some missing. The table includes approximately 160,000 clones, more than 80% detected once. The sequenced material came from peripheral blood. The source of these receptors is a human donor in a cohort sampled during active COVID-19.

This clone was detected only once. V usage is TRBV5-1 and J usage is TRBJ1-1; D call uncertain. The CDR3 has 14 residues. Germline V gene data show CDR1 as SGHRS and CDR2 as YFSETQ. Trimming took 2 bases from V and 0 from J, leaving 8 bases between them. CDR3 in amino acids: CASSFRVMNTEAFF. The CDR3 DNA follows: TGCGCCAGCAGCTTCCGGGTAATGAACACTGAAGCTTTCTTT.

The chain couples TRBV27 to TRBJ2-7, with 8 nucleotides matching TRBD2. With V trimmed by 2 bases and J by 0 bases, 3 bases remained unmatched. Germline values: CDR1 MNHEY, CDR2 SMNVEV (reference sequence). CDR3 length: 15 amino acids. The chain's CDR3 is CASSLVSGSSYEQYF. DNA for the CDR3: TGTGCCAGCAGTTTAGTCAGCGGGAGCTCCTACGAGCAGTACTTC.

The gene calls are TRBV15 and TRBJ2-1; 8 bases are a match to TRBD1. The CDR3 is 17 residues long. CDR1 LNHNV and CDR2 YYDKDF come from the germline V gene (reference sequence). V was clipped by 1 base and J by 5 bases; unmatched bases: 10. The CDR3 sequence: CATSRGFGQGANNEQFF. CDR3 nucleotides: TGTGCCACCAGCAGAGGGTTTGGGCAGGGGGCTAACAATGAGCAGTTCTTC.

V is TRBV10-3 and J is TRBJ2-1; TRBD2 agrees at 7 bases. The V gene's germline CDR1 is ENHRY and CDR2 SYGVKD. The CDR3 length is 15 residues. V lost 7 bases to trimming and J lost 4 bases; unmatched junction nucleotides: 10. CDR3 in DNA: TGTGCCATCACCTTCGGAGCGGGACCATACAATGAGCAGTTCTTC. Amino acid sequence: CAITFGAGPYNEQFF.

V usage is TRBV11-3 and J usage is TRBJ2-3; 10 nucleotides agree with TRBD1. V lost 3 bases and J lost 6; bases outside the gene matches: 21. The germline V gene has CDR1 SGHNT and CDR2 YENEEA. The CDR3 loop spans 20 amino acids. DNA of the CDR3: TGTGCCAGCAGCTTCACCGGGACAGGGGCGGTAGCGGGGCCCAAGGATACGCAGTATTTT. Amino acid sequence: CASSFTGTGAVAGPKDTQYF.